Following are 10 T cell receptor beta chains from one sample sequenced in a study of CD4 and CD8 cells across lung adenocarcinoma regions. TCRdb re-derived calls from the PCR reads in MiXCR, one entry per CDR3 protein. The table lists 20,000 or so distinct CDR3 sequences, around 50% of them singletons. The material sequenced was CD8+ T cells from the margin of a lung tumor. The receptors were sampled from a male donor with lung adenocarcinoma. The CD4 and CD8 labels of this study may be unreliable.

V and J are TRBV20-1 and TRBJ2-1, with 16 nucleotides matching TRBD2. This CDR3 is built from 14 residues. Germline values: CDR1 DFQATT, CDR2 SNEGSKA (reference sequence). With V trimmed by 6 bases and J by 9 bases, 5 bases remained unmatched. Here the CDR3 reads CSAGTSGRVVEQFF. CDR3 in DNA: TGCAGTGCGGGGACTAGCGGGAGGGTTGTTGAGCAGTTCTTC.

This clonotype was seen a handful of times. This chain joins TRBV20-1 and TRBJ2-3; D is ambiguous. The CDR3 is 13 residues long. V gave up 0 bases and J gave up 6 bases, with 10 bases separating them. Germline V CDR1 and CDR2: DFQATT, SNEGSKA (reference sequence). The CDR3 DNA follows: TGCAGTGCTAGAGATGGCCCCAGCGATACGCAGTATTTT. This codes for CSARDGPSDTQYF.

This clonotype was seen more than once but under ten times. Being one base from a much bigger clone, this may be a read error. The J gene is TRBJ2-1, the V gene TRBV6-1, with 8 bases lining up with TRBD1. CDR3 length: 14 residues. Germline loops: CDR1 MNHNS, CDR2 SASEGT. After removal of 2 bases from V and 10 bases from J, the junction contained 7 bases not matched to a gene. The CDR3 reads CASSEWTGRNEQFF. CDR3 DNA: TGTGCCAGCAGTGAATGGACAGGGAGAAACGAGCAGTTCTTC.

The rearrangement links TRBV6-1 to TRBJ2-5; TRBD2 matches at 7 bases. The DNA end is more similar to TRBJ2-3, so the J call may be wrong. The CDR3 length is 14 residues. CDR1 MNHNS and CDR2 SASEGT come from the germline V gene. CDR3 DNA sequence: TGTGCGGGCAGGGTGGGAGGGCACCAAGATACGCAGTATTTT. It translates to CAGRVGGHQDTQYF.

The DNA for the CDR3 is TGTGCCAGCAGCGTAGGAGCGGGGGCCCTCTACGAGCAGTACTTC. It codes for CASSVGAGALYEQYF. The chain employs TRBV9 and TRBJ2-7; 8 nucleotides match TRBD2. This CDR3 region has 15 residues. The germline V gene encodes CDR1 SGDLS and CDR2 YYNGEE. Unmatched junction bases numbered 5, after V lost 0 bases and J lost 3 bases.

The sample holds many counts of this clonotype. The CDR3 DNA reads as TGTGCCAGCCAAGGGGGCCCCGCGGAGACCCAGTACTTC. This encodes CASQGGPAETQYF. This chain links TRBV15 with TRBJ2-5; 7 bases map to TRBD1. The CDR3 loop spans 13 amino acids. The trim removed 10 bases at V and 5 bases at J, leaving 10 bases unmatched. Per germline, CDR1 LNHNV and CDR2 YYDKDF (reference sequence).

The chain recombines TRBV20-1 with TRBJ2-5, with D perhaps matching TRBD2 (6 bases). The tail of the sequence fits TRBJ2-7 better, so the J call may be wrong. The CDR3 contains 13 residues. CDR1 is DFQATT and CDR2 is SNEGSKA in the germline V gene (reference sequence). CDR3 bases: TGCAGTGCTGGACGCCGGGGAGGCCACGAGCAGTACTTC. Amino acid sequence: CSAGRRGGHEQYF.

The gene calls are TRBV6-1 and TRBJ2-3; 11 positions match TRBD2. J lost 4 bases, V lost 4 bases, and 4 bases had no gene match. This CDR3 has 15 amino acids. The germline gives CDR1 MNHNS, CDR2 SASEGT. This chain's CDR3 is CASSGLAGGADTQYF. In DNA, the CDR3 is TGTGCCAGCAGTGGGCTAGCGGGAGGCGCAGATACGCAGTATTTT.

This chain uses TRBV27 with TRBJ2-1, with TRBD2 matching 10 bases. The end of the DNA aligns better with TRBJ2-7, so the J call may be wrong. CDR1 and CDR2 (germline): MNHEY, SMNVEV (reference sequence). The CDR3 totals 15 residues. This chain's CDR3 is CASSLVGSGRYEQYF. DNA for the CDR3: TGTGCCAGCAGTTTAGTGGGTAGCGGGAGGTACGAGCAGTACTTC.

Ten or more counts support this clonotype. CDR3 residues: CASSESWDTIYF. The DNA of the CDR3 is TGTGCCAGCAGTGAAAGCTGGGACACCATATATTTT. The V gene is TRBV6-1, the J gene TRBJ1-3; D is unresolved. This CDR3 is 12 amino acids long. Germline CDR1 is MNHNS and CDR2 is SASEGT. V was trimmed by 2 bases and J by 8 bases, leaving 7 bases between them.